These 30 T cell receptor beta chains came from one sample sequenced in a study of identical twins. TCRdb used MiXCR to reprocess the 5' RACE reads, holding one entry per CDR3 protein. The repertoire has approximately 670,000 distinct CDR3 sequences, 6% to 6.5% of them found once; the top ten carry about 2%. Sequencing was performed on naive T cells sorted from blood. The receptors were gathered from a man younger than 35 in good health.

Only a few counts were recorded for this clonotype. This chain links TRBV6-5 with TRBJ1-2; the D gene is possibly TRBD1 (5 bases). The CDR3 extends over 14 amino acids. Germline loops: CDR1 MNHEY, CDR2 SVGAGI. V dropped 0 bases and J dropped 3 bases, with 8 bases sitting between them. As DNA, the CDR3 is TGTGCCAGCAGTTACTCGACAGACCACTATGGCTACACCTTC. This encodes CASSYSTDHYGYTF.

The sample holds many counts of this clonotype. V gene TRBV12-3 or TRBV12-4 combines with J gene TRBJ2-5; D is unclear. The CDR3 has 12 amino acids. Trimming took 8 bases from V and 0 from J, leaving 7 bases between them. Here the CDR3 reads CASPSDQETQYF. CDR3 nucleotides: TGTGCCAGCCCGAGCGACCAAGAGACCCAGTACTTC.

This clonotype turned up a few times. The chain has TRBV3-1 and TRBJ2-2; D possibly corresponds to TRBD1 (5 bases). V lost 3 bases and J lost 8, with 16 bases in between. Looked up from germline, CDR1 is LGHDT and CDR2 is YNNKEL (reference sequence). CDR3 length equals 15 residues. The CDR3 region is CASSQHQTVGGELFF. The DNA of the CDR3 is TGTGCCAGCAGCCAGCACCAGACAGTAGGAGGGGAGCTGTTTTTT.

The table lists this clonotype with many counts. One end of the junction is discordant with germline, which a read error may explain. The chain couples TRBV7-9 to TRBJ2-2; either TRBD1 or TRBD2 may supply D (5 bases each). This CDR3 has 15 amino acids. Germline V lookup: CDR1 SEHNR, CDR2 FQNEAQ (reference sequence). CDR3 in DNA: TGTGTCAGCTCCCCTGCCGGGGCGCGGGCCGGGGAGCTGTTTTTT. As protein: CVSSPAGARAGELFF. Full variable domain (remainder filled in from reference TRBV7-9 and TRBJ2-2): DTGVSQNPRHKITKRGQNVTFRCDPISEHNRLYWYRQTLGQGPEFLTYFQNEAQLEKSRLLSDRFSAERPKGSFSTLEIQRTEQGDSAMYLCVSSPAGARAGELFFGEGSRLTVL.

The chain employs TRBV5-1 and TRBJ1-1, with D uncertain. Trimming shortened V by 0 bases and J by 8 bases, and 11 bases separated the two germline ends. The CDR3 runs 13 residues. CDR1 is SGHRS, CDR2 YFSETQ, per germline. The CDR3 loop is CASSLVGSQEAFF. The CDR3 region has the DNA TGCGCCAGCAGCTTGGTAGGGTCCCAAGAAGCTTTCTTT.

This clonotype was seen repeatedly, ten times or more. The chain links TRBV5-1 to TRBJ2-7, with D perhaps matching TRBD2 (6 bases). The CDR3 is 13 amino acids. In germline, CDR1 is SGHRS, CDR2 YFSETQ. V was clipped by 10 bases and J by 2 bases, with 16 bases between them. The CDR3 DNA reads as TGCGCCTCAAGGAGGGATGGCCCCTACGAGCAGTACTTC. Its protein is CASRRDGPYEQYF.

This clonotype was recorded many times. V usage is TRBV20-1 and J usage is TRBJ2-5, with TRBD1 identical over 7 bases. The CDR3 runs 14 residues. Looked up from germline, CDR1 is DFQATT and CDR2 is SNEGSKA (reference sequence). V lost 3 bases to trimming and J lost 5 bases; unmatched junction nucleotides: 9. The CDR3 here is CSASRETGPETQYF. The CDR3 DNA reads TGCAGTGCTAGCAGAGAGACAGGGCCGGAGACCCAGTACTTC.

This clonotype showed up just a few times. The V call is TRBV12-3 or TRBV12-4, the J call TRBJ2-6; no reliable D call. V lost 5 bases, J lost 4 bases, and 15 bases lay in between. This CDR3 has 16 residues. The CDR3 DNA is TGTGCCAGCAGTACGACTGACACTCTGGGGGCCAACGTCCTGACTTTC. Protein sequence: CASSTTDTLGANVLTF.

This clonotype occurred many times. V gene TRBV7-2 combines with J gene TRBJ2-2; no reliable D call. This CDR3 contains 15 residues. Germline V lookup: CDR1 SGHTA, CDR2 FQGNSA. V shed 1 base and J shed 0 bases, with 6 bases lying between them. CDR3: CASSLGWSNTGELFF. The CDR3 coding sequence is TGTGCCAGCAGCTTAGGGTGGTCGAACACCGGGGAGCTGTTTTTT.

This clonotype was seen many times. This chain connects TRBV12-3 or TRBV12-4 to TRBJ2-1; D is perhaps TRBD1 (5 bases). The length of the CDR3 is 13 residues. Trimming removed 4 bases from V and 4 bases from J, with 8 bases in between. The CDR3 DNA reads TGTGCCAGCAGTTGGACATCTTACAATGAGCAGTTCTTC. It codes for CASSWTSYNEQFF.

The rearrangement links TRBV29-1 to TRBJ2-7, with D tentatively TRBD1 (5 bases). V was clipped by 6 bases and J by 6 bases, with 12 bases between them. The CDR3 has 11 residues. Germline V CDR1 and CDR2: SQVTM, ANQGSEA. CDR3 in amino acids: CSVDLGREQYF. The CDR3 DNA reads TGCAGCGTCGATCTGGGGCGCGAGCAGTACTTC.

V gene TRBV30 combines with J gene TRBJ2-1; weak D call: TRBD2 (6 bases). The CDR3 covers 13 residues. The V gene's germline CDR1 is GTSNPN and CDR2 SVGIG (reference sequence). The V end lost 3 bases, the J end lost 3 bases, and 9 bases lay between the germline ends. The chain's CDR3 is CAWSGSNYNEQFF. The DNA for the CDR3 is TGTGCCTGGAGCGGGAGTAACTACAATGAGCAGTTCTTC. Combining the CDR3 with reference TRBV30 and TRBJ2-1 gives the whole variable domain SQTIHQWPATLVQPVGSPLSLECTVEGTSNPNLYWYRQAAGRGLQLLFYSVGIGQISSEVPQNLSASRPQDRQFILSSKKLLLSDSGFYLCAWSGSNYNEQFFGPGTRLTVL.

At least ten counts were recorded for this clonotype. CDR3 loop: CASSPRGGLQYEQYF. CDR3 bases: TGTGCCAGCAGCCCGAGAGGGGGCCTACAATACGAGCAGTACTTC. This chain connects TRBV4-2 to TRBJ2-7; 7 bases match TRBD1. Germline assignment: CDR1 LGHNA and CDR2 YNFKEQ. The CDR3 totals 15 residues. V shed 4 bases, J shed 4 bases, and the junction held 10 bases outside the gene matches.

The chain combines TRBV6-5 with TRBJ2-1; 14 bases align to TRBD2. CDR1 is MNHEY, CDR2 SVGAGI, per germline. After removal of 4 bases from V and 7 bases from J, the junction contained 9 bases not matched to a gene. This CDR3 has 17 residues. The CDR3 DNA reads as TGTGCCAGCAGTTCACCGGGACTAGCGGGAGTGAGGAATGAGCAGTTCTTC. Residues: CASSSPGLAGVRNEQFF.

This chain joins TRBV19 and TRBJ2-1, with TRBD2 matching 8 bases. CDR1 and CDR2 from the germline V gene are LNHDA and SQIVND (reference sequence). With V trimmed by 1 base and J by 0 bases, 2 bases remained unmatched. This CDR3 has 16 amino acids. CDR3 loop: CASSIVSGSSYNEQFF. The CDR3 DNA reads as TGTGCCAGTAGTATAGTAAGCGGGAGCTCCTACAATGAGCAGTTCTTC.

In this sample, this clonotype turned up many times. The chain is built from TRBV5-1 and TRBJ2-3, with 7 bases identical to TRBD2. The CDR3 is made up of 17 amino acids. Trimming cost V 0 bases and J 3 bases; bases outside gene matches: 10. Germline CDR1 is SGHRS and CDR2 is YFSETQ. The CDR3 sequence is CASSLGPLREKTDTQYF. The CDR3 bases are TGCGCCAGCAGCTTGGGCCCACTGCGGGAGAAAACAGATACGCAGTATTTT.

This clonotype was seen at least ten times. This chain connects TRBV5-1 to TRBJ1-2; 11 positions agree with TRBD1. This CDR3 is built from 15 residues. Per germline, CDR1 SGHRS and CDR2 YFSETQ. V shed 4 bases and J 3 bases; nucleotides not matched to a gene: 5. The CDR3 nucleotides read TGCGCCAGCAGCACGGACAGGGGGCTTGACTATGGCTACACCTTC. Translation gives CASSTDRGLDYGYTF.

This clonotype has at least ten counts. The rearrangement links TRBV27 to TRBJ2-2; no definite D call. This CDR3 contains 12 residues. Germline V gives CDR1 MNHEY, CDR2 SMNVEV (reference sequence). V dropped 8 bases and J dropped 5 bases, with 9 bases sitting between them. The CDR3 DNA is TGTGCCAGCCAGGAACCTACCGGGGAGCTGTTTTTT. Protein sequence: CASQEPTGELFF.

This clonotype was observed many times. The chain carries TRBV20-1 and TRBJ2-5, with 8 bases that match TRBD2. CDR1 DFQATT and CDR2 SNEGSKA come from the germline V gene (reference sequence). The ends lost 4 bases at V and 4 bases at J; junction bases unmatched: 8. The CDR3 contains 14 residues. DNA for the CDR3: TGCAGTGCTACGACTAGCGACCTGAGAGAGACCCAGTACTTC. It specifies CSATTSDLRETQYF.

In its sample, this clonotype was seen many times. This sequence joins TRBV5-1 and TRBJ2-7; unclear D gene. With 3 bases removed from V and 3 bases from J, the gap between germline ends came to 13 bases. Germline loops: CDR1 SGHRS, CDR2 YFSETQ. This CDR3 region has 14 residues. The CDR3 sequence: CASSSESHRYEQYV. The CDR3 nucleotides read TGCGCCAGCAGCTCCGAATCACACCGCTACGAGCAGTACGTC.

V usage is TRBV6-1 and J usage is TRBJ2-7; 8 bases align to TRBD2. The CDR3 length is 13 residues. In germline, CDR1 is MNHNS, CDR2 SASEGT. J was trimmed by 3 bases and V by 6 bases; bases with no gene match: 4. As DNA, the CDR3 is TGTGCCAGCAGAAGCGGGAGCGGCTACGAGCAGTACGTC. Translation gives CASRSGSGYEQYV.

This clonotype was seen a few times. The chain employs TRBV20-1 and TRBJ2-3; TRBD1 might be the D (6 bases). This CDR3 is 16 amino acids long. The germline CDR1 and CDR2 sequences are DFQATT and SNEGSKA (reference sequence). V lost 1 base and J 4 bases, leaving 18 bases between the germline ends. CDR3 amino acids: CSARAGTKEWADTQYF. DNA of the CDR3: TGCAGTGCTAGAGCGGGGACAAAGGAGTGGGCAGATACGCAGTATTTT.

The chain uses TRBV2 and TRBJ2-1; tentatively, D is TRBD2 (5 bases). Germline CDR1 and CDR2: SNHLY and FYNNEI. Trimming took off 4 bases at V and 11 bases at J, with 9 bases between the two ends. This CDR3 comprises 11 residues. CDR3 sequence reads: CASSVDSQQFF. Written as DNA, the CDR3 is TGTGCCAGCAGTGTGGACTCCCAGCAGTTCTTC.

There are many counts of this clonotype. The V call is TRBV2, the J call TRBJ2-1; maybe TRBD2 (6 bases). Germline assignment: CDR1 SNHLY and CDR2 FYNNEI. V was clipped by 6 bases and J by 15 bases, with 15 bases between them. The CDR3 runs to 11 residues. The CDR3, as DNA: TGTGCCAGCAGGTTGGACTACCTTAGGTTCTTC. Its translation is CASRLDYLRFF.

This clonotype appeared a single time. This chain uses TRBV6-5 with TRBJ2-6; no clear D. The germline CDR1 and CDR2 sequences are MNHEY and SVGAGI. This CDR3 has 17 residues. V lost 0 bases to trimming and J lost 0 bases, with 9 bases between them. The CDR3 is CASSYSSGPSGANVLTF. CDR3 nucleotide sequence: TGTGCCAGCAGTTACTCGTCAGGTCCCTCTGGGGCCAACGTCCTGACTTTC.

This clonotype was seen a few times. This rearrangement joins TRBV7-9 to TRBJ2-1, with 10 bases fitting TRBD2. The V segment lost 4 bases and the J segment 3 bases; nucleotides outside the gene matches: 6. Germline V gives CDR1 SEHNR, CDR2 FQNEAQ (reference sequence). The CDR3 totals 16 residues. In DNA, the CDR3 is TGTGCCAGCAGCTCGGAGGGACTAGCGAACTACAATGAGCAGTTCTTC. This gives the protein CASSSEGLANYNEQFF.

The rearrangement joins TRBV6-2 or TRBV6-3 to TRBJ1-2, with 7 bases lining up with TRBD1. The CDR3 loop spans 15 amino acids. Germline assignment: CDR1 MNHEY and CDR2 SVGEGT. V was pared by 2 bases and J by 8 bases, with 11 bases of the junction left unmatched. The CDR3 protein is CASSYPGTVSSGYTF. The CDR3 bases are TGTGCCAGCAGTTACCCCGGGACAGTGTCCTCGGGCTACACCTTC.

V usage is TRBV3-1 and J usage is TRBJ2-7; 11 bases match TRBD2. Germline CDR1 LGHDT, CDR2 YNNKEL (reference sequence). V was pared by 4 bases and J by 2 bases, with 10 bases of the junction left unmatched. This CDR3 spans 17 amino acids. The CDR3 bases are TGTGCCAGCAGCCCACCTCCAATAGCGGGAGGGCCCTACGAGCAGTACTTC. Amino acids: CASSPPPIAGGPYEQYF.

This chain links TRBV6-1 with TRBJ2-2, with 8 nucleotides matching TRBD2. After removal of 8 bases from V and 0 bases from J, the junction contained 5 bases not matched to a gene. CDR3 length equals 15 residues. Germline V CDR1 and CDR2: MNHNS, SASEGT. The CDR3 DNA follows: TGTGCCAGCCGGGGGGGGCGACCGAACACCGGGGAGCTGTTTTTT. This gives the protein CASRGGRPNTGELFF.

The J gene is TRBJ2-3, the V gene TRBV27; 12 nucleotides align to TRBD2. CDR3 length equals 17 residues. Germline lookup yields CDR1 MNHEY and CDR2 SMNVEV (reference sequence). V lost 3 bases and J lost 0; bases outside the gene matches: 4. The CDR3 DNA follows: TGTGCCAGCAGTTTTACCGGGACTAGCGGGAGCACAGATACGCAGTATTTT. It codes for CASSFTGTSGSTDTQYF.